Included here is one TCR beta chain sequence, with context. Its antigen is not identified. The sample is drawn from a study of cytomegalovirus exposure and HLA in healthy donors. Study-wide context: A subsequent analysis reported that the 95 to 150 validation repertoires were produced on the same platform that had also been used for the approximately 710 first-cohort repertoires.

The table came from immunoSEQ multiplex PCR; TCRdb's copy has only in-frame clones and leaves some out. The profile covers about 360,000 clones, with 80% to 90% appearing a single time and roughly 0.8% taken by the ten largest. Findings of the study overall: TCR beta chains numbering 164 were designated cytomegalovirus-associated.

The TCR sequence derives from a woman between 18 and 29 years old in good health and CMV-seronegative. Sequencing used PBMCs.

CDR3 in amino acids: CASSGLAGGHGNEQFF. Here the CDR3 DNA reads TGTGCCAGCAGCGGATTAGCGGGAGGGCATGGCAATGAGCAGTTCTTC. The chain carries TRBV9 and TRBJ2-1, with 11 bases matching TRBD2. The germline gives CDR1 SGDLS, CDR2 YYNGEE. This CDR3 is 16 amino acids long. Unmatched junction bases numbered 8, after V lost 3 bases and J lost 6 bases.